This entry features one T cell receptor beta chain sequence. Its antigen is still unknown. The junction and the germline gene differ at one end; a read error may be behind it. Germline V gene sequence: CDR1 DFQATT, CDR2 SNEGSKA (reference sequence). This CDR3 has 16 amino acids. Using RNA transcripts, the TCR beta CDR3 regions were amplified. HTBI primers primed a first-round RT-PCR, and a second-round multiplex PCR followed. TCRdb called the multiplex PCR reads again in MiXCR, with one record for every CDR3 protein. Among 560,000 or so distinct CDR3 sequences listed, 39% were seen once. The data belong to a study of Graves' ophthalmopathy and Graves' hyperthyroidism. Study information: Ophthalmopathy absent within 18 months of follow-up marked hyperthyroidism as stable.

Notes on the study in general: A classifier, a 13-signature model, separated ophthalmopathy from stable hyperthyroidism with 87.88% sensitivity and 75% to 83% specificity.

Other autoimmune disease, uncontrolled infection, pregnancy and lactation led to exclusion. Clinicians diagnosed using symptoms, serum thyroxine, TRAb, thyroid ultrasound and orbital computed tomography. V is TRBV20-1 and J is TRBJ1-1; D is uncertain. The sample consisted of peripheral blood or thyroid tissue (not recorded which). This receptor was identified in an adult man with Graves' hyperthyroidism. The CDR3 sequence: CNAHTLGRVMDTEAFF. DNA of the CDR3: TGCAATGCTCACACCCTAGGGAGGGTAATGGACACTGAAGCTTTCTTT.